One and the same sample provided the 23 T cell receptor beta chains below, sequenced in a study of blood T cells in healthy people across ages. The second PCR ran about 6 to 12 cycles with a sample-barcoded 5' primer and J-beta primers. TCRdb fed the 5' RACE reads into MiXCR, producing one record per CDR3 protein. The profile shows more than 650,000 distinct CDR3 sequences, about a fifth of them singletons. Sequencing input: blood. The receptors were gathered from a man between 65 and 79 years old in good health.

This chain joins TRBV5-1 and TRBJ1-4, with D possibly being TRBD1 (6 bases). Trimming shortened V by 4 bases and J by 4 bases, and 17 bases separated the two germline ends. Germline V gene sequence: CDR1 SGHRS, CDR2 YFSETQ. The CDR3 contains 16 residues. Written as DNA, the CDR3 is TGCGCCAGCAGCGGCTCCGTGGACAGAGATAATGAAAAACTGTTTTTT. Translating it yields CASSGSVDRDNEKLFF.

V is TRBV20-1 and J is TRBJ2-1; 9 nucleotides line up with TRBD1. The germline V gene encodes CDR1 DFQATT and CDR2 SNEGSKA (reference sequence). This CDR3 has 14 amino acids. V was pared by 1 base and J by 8 bases, with 6 bases of the junction left unmatched. The CDR3 DNA sequence: TGCAGTGCTAGAGGTGACAGGGGGTGGGATGAGCAGTTCTTC. Translating gives CSARGDRGWDEQFF.

This clonotype was observed a few times. The gene calls are TRBV2 and TRBJ1-2; the match to TRBD1 covers 7 bases. The CDR3 is 14 residues long. V was clipped by 10 bases and J by 6 bases; unmatched bases: 14. Germline V gives CDR1 SNHLY, CDR2 FYNNEI. Here the CDR3 reads CATLQGIRADGYTF. For the CDR3, the DNA is TGTGCCACCCTACAGGGGATTAGAGCCGATGGCTACACCTTC.

The chain has TRBV20-1 and TRBJ2-3; D remains unclear. This CDR3 comprises 14 residues. Germline V gene data show CDR1 as DFQATT and CDR2 as SNEGSKA (reference sequence). Trimming pared 0 bases from V and 6 bases from J, leaving 13 bases between. CDR3 DNA: TGCAGTGCTAGAGAACCAGGCAAGAGGGATACGCAGTATTTT. Translated, it gives CSAREPGKRDTQYF.

This clonotype was found a few times. This rearrangement joins TRBV6-2 or TRBV6-3 to TRBJ2-5, with 8 positions matching TRBD2. The DNA end lines up better with TRBJ2-1; the J call may be wrong. Germline CDR1 and CDR2: MNHEY and SVGEGT. The CDR3 is 14 residues long. CDR3 DNA sequence: TGTGCCAGCAGCCTAAGGACTAGCCGGGATGAGCAGTTCTTC. Protein sequence: CASSLRTSRDEQFF.

This clonotype was picked up a small number of times. The V and J genes are TRBV4-1 and TRBJ1-3; D uncertain. The CDR3 extends over 17 amino acids. The germline V and J ends were trimmed by 1 base and 2 bases, with 15 bases remaining between them. CDR1 is MGHRA, CDR2 YSYEKL, per germline. Written as DNA, the CDR3 is TGCGCCAGCAGCCAAGTTGAAGGTTTTTCCCCTGGAAACACCATATATTTT. Translation: CASSQVEGFSPGNTIYF.

Remarks on this clonotype: A read error may account for a junction end that differs from germline. V is TRBV3-1 and J is TRBJ1-1; weak D call: TRBD1 (6 bases). Looked up from germline, CDR1 is LGHDT and CDR2 is YNNKEL (reference sequence). The CDR3 contains 15 residues. CDR3 nucleotide sequence: TGTGCCAGCAGCCCCCGGGGTTCAGGGGCAAAAGAAGCCTTCTTT. The encoded protein is CASSPRGSGAKEAFF.

V gene TRBV7-8 combines with J gene TRBJ2-3, with D perhaps matching TRBD2 (6 bases). V lost 3 bases and J lost 8, with 24 bases in between. The CDR3 runs to 17 residues. Germline V CDR1 and CDR2: SGHVS, FQNEAQ. The CDR3 nucleotides are TGTGCCAGCAGCTTCGGAACTAGCCCCACAACCCCCTTTACGCAGTATTTT. As protein: CASSFGTSPTTPFTQYF.

This clonotype was observed a few times. This rearrangement joins TRBV2 to TRBJ2-5, with 10 bases aligning to TRBD2. The end of the DNA aligns better with TRBJ2-1, so the J call may be wrong. This CDR3 region has 11 residues. Germline values: CDR1 SNHLY, CDR2 FYNNEI. CDR3 residues: CASRPSGGQFF. The CDR3 DNA sequence: TGTGCCAGCAGACCTAGCGGGGGGCAGTTCTTC.

CDR3 residues: CASSQGTSGGLHEQYF. In DNA form, the CDR3 reads TGCGCCAGCAGCCAAGGGACTAGCGGGGGGTTACACGAGCAGTACTTC. This sequence joins TRBV5-1 and TRBJ2-7; 15 bases fit TRBD2. With V trimmed by 4 bases and J by 5 bases, 7 bases remained unmatched. The CDR3 sequence is 16 residues long. Germline values: CDR1 SGHRS, CDR2 YFSETQ.

This clonotype was counted at least ten times. This chain joins TRBV6-5 and TRBJ1-1; TRBD1 matches at 9 bases. With 2 bases clipped from V and 4 bases from J, the junction kept 2 bases outside the gene matches. Per the germline V gene, CDR1 is MNHEY and CDR2 is SVGAGI. This CDR3 contains 14 residues. The CDR3 here is CASSYLGQGTEAFF. CDR3 nucleotides: TGTGCCAGCAGTTACCTGGGACAGGGCACTGAAGCTTTCTTT.

The V gene is TRBV19, the J gene TRBJ2-1; D might be TRBD1 or TRBD2, each matching 6 bases. CDR1 and CDR2 from the germline V gene are LNHDA and SQIVND (reference sequence). This CDR3 comprises 17 residues. The V end was cut by 4 bases, the J end by 3 bases, with 19 bases between. The CDR3 protein is CASSNQGTPRNYNEQFF. The CDR3 DNA follows: TGTGCCAGTAGTAACCAGGGGACTCCCCGTAACTACAATGAGCAGTTCTTC.

This clonotype was detected a few times. The chain carries TRBV7-9 and TRBJ2-7, with 8 bases that match TRBD2. Germline assignment: CDR1 SEHNR and CDR2 FQNEAQ (reference sequence). V trimming: 8 bases; J trimming: 2 bases; junction bases outside the gene matches: 8. The CDR3 is 14 amino acids. CDR3 DNA sequence: TGTGCCAGCGGCTCAGCGGGGGCAACCTACGAGCAGTACTTC. This gives the protein CASGSAGATYEQYF. The full variable domain, with the rest looked up from reference TRBV7-9 and TRBJ2-7, is DTGVSQNPRHKITKRGQNVTFRCDPISEHNRLYWYRQTLGQGPEFLTYFQNEAQLEKSRLLSDRFSAERPKGSFSTLEIQRTEQGDSAMYLCASGSAGATYEQYFGPGTRLTVT.

This clonotype was detected a few times. The J gene is TRBJ1-4, the V gene TRBV29-1, with D maybe TRBD1 (5 bases). Germline lookup yields CDR1 SQVTM and CDR2 ANQGSEA. Trimming took off 7 bases at V and 14 bases at J, with 17 bases between the two ends. The length of the CDR3 is 11 residues. CDR3 coding DNA: TGCAGCGCTGTCTCCTGGGACCAGCTGTTTTTT. Translation: CSAVSWDQLFF.

This clonotype was seen more than once but under ten times. V usage is TRBV18 and J usage is TRBJ1-1; TRBD1 is a possible D gene (6 bases). This CDR3 has 13 amino acids. The germline V gene encodes CDR1 KGHSH and CDR2 LQKENI. Trimming removed 5 bases at V and 1 base at J, with 8 bases between. CDR3 coding DNA: TGTGCCAGCTCAGAGACAGGGAACACTGAAGCTTTCTTT. Translated, it gives CASSETGNTEAFF.

CDR3 bases: TGTGCCAGCAGTGAAGGTCTTGGGACAGGGGCGATAGATACGCAGTATTTT. Its translation: CASSEGLGTGAIDTQYF. The chain couples TRBV6-1 to TRBJ2-3; 10 positions agree with TRBD1. Unmatched junction bases numbered 9, after V lost 1 base and J lost 5 bases. The germline gives CDR1 MNHNS, CDR2 SASEGT. The CDR3 is 17 amino acids.

At least ten counts were recorded for this clonotype. The chain has TRBV10-2 and TRBJ1-5; 7 positions match TRBD1. Trimming cost V 6 bases and J 2 bases; bases outside gene matches: 4. The germline V gene has CDR1 WSHSY and CDR2 SAAADI. The CDR3 is 14 amino acids. The DNA of the CDR3 is TGCGCCAGCAGGCACGGGACAGGCAATCAGCCCCAGCATTTT. It yields the protein CASRHGTGNQPQHF.

This clonotype appeared a few times. V gene TRBV20-1 combines with J gene TRBJ1-1, with 9 bases that match TRBD1. V shed 8 bases and J 5 bases; nucleotides not matched to a gene: 9. The length of the CDR3 is 13 residues. Germline CDR1 and CDR2: DFQATT and SNEGSKA (reference sequence). CDR3 region: CSPLTGGKTEAFF. The CDR3 DNA reads as TGCAGTCCATTGACAGGGGGAAAAACTGAAGCTTTCTTT.

The chain employs TRBV20-1 and TRBJ2-3, with a possible D match to TRBD1 (5 bases). Trimming took 0 bases from V and 0 from J, leaving 10 bases between them. The CDR3 runs to 15 residues. Germline V gives CDR1 DFQATT, CDR2 SNEGSKA (reference sequence). The CDR3 spells CSARDPDTSTDTQYF. Written as DNA, the CDR3 is TGCAGTGCTAGAGACCCGGACACTAGCACAGATACGCAGTATTTT.

The chain carries TRBV7-2 and TRBJ1-4; D might be TRBD1 (6 bases). Trimming shortened V by 5 bases and J by 7 bases, and 11 bases separated the two germline ends. CDR1 and CDR2 (germline): SGHTA, FQGNSA. The CDR3 consists of 13 residues. The CDR3 nucleotides read TGTGCCAGCAGCGGACAGCGTAGTGAAAAACTGTTTTTT. It yields the protein CASSGQRSEKLFF.

The chain links TRBV5-1 to TRBJ2-3; perhaps D is TRBD1 or TRBD2 (5 bases each). The germline V and J ends were trimmed by 0 bases and 2 bases, with 10 bases remaining between them. CDR3 length equals 15 residues. Germline V gene lookup returns CDR1 SGHRS and CDR2 YFSETQ. This CDR3 is CASSLGGIPTDTQYF. The CDR3 DNA reads as TGCGCCAGCAGCTTGGGGGGGATTCCCACAGATACGCAGTATTTT.

This sequence joins TRBV6-6 and TRBJ2-7, with 7 bases aligning to TRBD2. The trim removed 0 bases at V and 0 bases at J, leaving 2 bases unmatched. Per germline, CDR1 MNHNY and CDR2 SVGAGI (reference sequence). The CDR3 sequence is 15 residues long. CDR3 in DNA: TGTGCCAGCAGTTACTCAGCTAGCGGCTCCTACGAGCAGTACTTC. Its protein is CASSYSASGSYEQYF.

The genes are TRBV20-1 and TRBJ1-6; D not resolved. The CDR3 is 12 amino acids. Germline CDR1 is DFQATT and CDR2 is SNEGSKA (reference sequence). Trimming took 6 bases from V and 7 from J, leaving 10 bases between them. CDR3 loop: CSACDGNSPLHF. For the CDR3, the DNA is TGCAGTGCGTGCGACGGGAATTCACCCCTCCACTTT.